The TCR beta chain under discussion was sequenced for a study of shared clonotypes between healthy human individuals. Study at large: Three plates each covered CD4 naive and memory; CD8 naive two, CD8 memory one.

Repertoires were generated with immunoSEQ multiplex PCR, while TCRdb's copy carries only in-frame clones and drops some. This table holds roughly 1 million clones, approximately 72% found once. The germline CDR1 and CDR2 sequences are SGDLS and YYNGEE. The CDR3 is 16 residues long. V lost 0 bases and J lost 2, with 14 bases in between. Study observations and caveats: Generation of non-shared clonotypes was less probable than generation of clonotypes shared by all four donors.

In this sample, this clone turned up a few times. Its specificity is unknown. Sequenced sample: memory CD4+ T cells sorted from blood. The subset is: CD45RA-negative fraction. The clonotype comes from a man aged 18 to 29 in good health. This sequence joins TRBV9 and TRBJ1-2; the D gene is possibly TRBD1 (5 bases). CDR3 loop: CASSVDPAAGNYGYTF. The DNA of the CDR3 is TGTGCCAGCAGCGTAGACCCTGCGGCAGGGAACTATGGCTACACCTTC. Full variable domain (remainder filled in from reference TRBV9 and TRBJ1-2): DSGVTQTPKHLITATGQRVTLRCSPRSGDLSVYWYQQSLDQGLQFLIQYYNGEERAKGNILERFSAQQFPDLHSELNLSSLELGDSALYFCASSVDPAAGNYGYTFGSGTRLTVV.